These T cell receptor beta chains were read from a single sample in a study of T cells in Graves' hyperthyroidism and ophthalmopathy. TCRdb called the multiplex PCR reads again in MiXCR, with one record for every CDR3 protein. The sample lists 500,000 to 650,000 distinct CDR3 sequences, roughly a sixth occurring once. Sequencing was carried out using blood. These receptors all stem from a young woman with Graves' ophthalmopathy. Each CDR3 is given with its conserved first and last residue. Clone size is given for some rows only: seen once, a few or many times, or a class if the clone is expanded.

J: TRBJ2-7; size: few; V: TRBV7-2; CDR3: CASSLGGDRVYEQYF
J: TRBJ2-7; size: many; V: TRBV27; CDR3: CASSPPRDYEQYF
J: TRBJ1-2; size: many; V: TRBV6-1; CDR3: CAIEDGANYGYTF
J: TRBJ2-1; size: -; V: TRBV6-1; CDR3: CASSSVAGGLGNEQFF
J: TRBJ1-3; size: few; V: TRBV2; CDR3: CASSEELSGTIYF
J: TRBJ2-7; size: many; V: TRBV27; CDR3: CASSLFQGFYEQYF
J: TRBJ2-7; size: many; V: TRBV30; CDR3: CAWSLPTGVHEQYF
J: TRBJ1-4; size: -; V: TRBV7-9; CDR3: CASSDRDRGEKLFF
J: TRBJ1-2; size: many; V: TRBV5-1; CDR3: CASSLDGQGARGYTF
J: TRBJ1-2; size: many; V: TRBV14; CDR3: CASSPLGGVGGYTF
J: TRBJ2-7; size: -; V: TRBV19; CDR3: CASSIDLQVSYEQYF
J: TRBJ1-3; size: -; V: TRBV10-3; CDR3: CAISEGTAIYF
J: TRBJ2-5; size: many; V: TRBV12-3/TRBV12-4; CDR3: CASSFRRGETQYF